This T cell receptor beta chain was recorded in a study of OX40 agonist ivuxolimab in advanced cancers. CDR3 length: 12 amino acids. From germline, CDR1 is SGHTA and CDR2 FQGNSA. Trimming removed 7 bases at V and 2 bases at J, with 6 bases between. The data were produced by immunoSEQ multiplex PCR, yet TCRdb's version contains in-frame clones alone and is incomplete. The sample carries about 77,000 clones, 65% to 85% recorded once. Details on this clone: Its antigen is not known.

People who had autoimmune disease history or systemic immunosuppression were excluded. Samples of blood were obtained at baseline, on cycle 4 day 1, and on cycle 7 day 1. Study-wide findings and caveats: Among T cells, CD8+ cells averaged more expanded clones than CD4+ cells. At 0.1 to 3.0 mg/kg and by week 6, CD4+ and CD8+ T cells in the blood had expanded clonally.

Sequencing was performed on CD4+ or CD8+ T cells sorted from blood, taken in a trial of the OX40 agonist ivuxolimab. The sequence derives from an adult with an advanced solid tumor such as melanoma, head and neck, liver or kidney cancer. This rearrangement joins TRBV7-2 to TRBJ1-5; D is uncertain. This chain's CDR3 is CASMTGNQPQHF. The CDR3 nucleotides read TGTGCCAGCATGACGGGCAATCAGCCCCAGCATTTT. Looking up the rest from reference TRBV7-2 and TRBJ1-5 gives the full variable domain: GAGVSQSPSNKVTEKGKDVELRCDPISGHTALYWYRQSLGQGLEFLIYFQGNSAPDKSGLPSDRFSAERTGGSVSTLTIQRTQQEDSAVYLCASMTGNQPQHFGDGTRLSIL.